The 23 T cell receptor beta chains in this list originate from one sample, sequenced in a study of cytomegalovirus exposure and HLA in healthy donors. The PCR ran on 60 Vbeta and 13 Jbeta primers. Profiling relied on immunoSEQ multiplex PCR, and the TCRdb table lists in-frame clones only, not all of them. The sample records more than 65,000 clones, roughly two thirds being singletons. The specimen sequenced was PBMCs. The receptors here all came from a woman between 45 and 60 years old in good health and CMV-seropositive.

The chain couples TRBV5-1 to TRBJ1-5; D is ambiguous. This CDR3 has 15 residues. The germline CDR1 and CDR2 sequences are SGHRS and YFSETQ. The germline V and J ends were trimmed by 0 bases and 0 bases, with 7 bases remaining between them. The CDR3 sequence: CASSLGPNSNQPQHF. Written as DNA, the CDR3 is TGCGCCAGCAGCTTGGGGCCGAATAGCAATCAGCCCCAGCATTTT.

Notes on this clone: Likely a read error: the CDR3 ends without its conserved phenylalanine or tryptophan. The V and J genes are TRBV7-7 and TRBJ1-1, with D maybe TRBD1 (5 bases). This CDR3 has 13 amino acids. Trimming pared 0 bases from V and 7 bases from J, leaving 9 bases between. The germline V gene has CDR1 SSHAT and CDR2 FNYEAQ (reference sequence). Here the CDR3 reads CASSLAPGLEAFL. For the CDR3, the DNA is TGTGCCAGCAGCTTAGCGCCGGGACTTGAAGCTTTCCTT.

The chain recombines TRBV5-1 with TRBJ2-2; a weak D match, TRBD1 (5 bases). The germline V and J ends were trimmed by 0 bases and 8 bases, with 11 bases remaining between them. Germline values: CDR1 SGHRS, CDR2 YFSETQ. This CDR3 contains 14 residues. DNA for the CDR3: TGCGCCAGCAGCTTGGGTGGGGCGCCTGGGGAGCTGTTTTTT. It specifies CASSLGGAPGELFF. Combining the CDR3 with reference TRBV5-1 and TRBJ2-2 gives the whole variable domain KAGVTQTPRYLIKTRGQQVTLSCSPISGHRSVSWYQQTPGQGLQFLFEYFSETQRNKGNFPGRFSGRQFSNSRSEMNVSTLELGDSALYLCASSLGGAPGELFFGEGSRLTVL.

The genes are TRBV10-3 and TRBJ2-2, with 7 bases lining up with TRBD1. Germline CDR1 and CDR2: ENHRY and SYGVKD. The length of the CDR3 is 15 residues. J lost 0 bases, V lost 10 bases, and 8 bases had no gene match. CDR3 residues: CASRAGTANTGELFF. CDR3 coding DNA: TGTGCCAGCCGGGCAGGGACAGCGAACACCGGGGAGCTGTTTTTT.

This chain joins TRBV6-1 and TRBJ2-3; D may be TRBD1 (5 bases). The CDR3 has 12 residues. CDR1 and CDR2 (germline): MNHNS, SASEGT. Trimming removed 5 bases from V and 5 bases from J, with 8 bases in between. The CDR3 loop reads CASSRTIDTQYF. DNA of the CDR3: TGTGCCAGCAGTCGGACAATAGATACGCAGTATTTT.

This chain links TRBV5-6 with TRBJ2-7; D possibly corresponds to TRBD1 (5 bases). From germline, CDR1 is SGHDT and CDR2 YYEEEE. The CDR3 sequence is 15 residues long. With 5 bases removed from V and 0 bases from J, the gap between germline ends came to 15 bases. CDR3 DNA: TGTGCCAGCAGTTACCCAGGGATAAGCTCCTACGAGCAGTACGTC. Protein: CASSYPGISSYEQYV.

V and J are TRBV6-1 and TRBJ1-2; D is ambiguous. Trimming removed 5 bases at V and 8 bases at J, with 9 bases between. Germline V gene lookup returns CDR1 MNHNS and CDR2 SASEGT. The CDR3 totals 11 residues. CDR3 sequence (DNA): TGTGCCAGCAGTTACGGGGAGGGCTACACCTTC. Translating it yields CASSYGEGYTF.

The V and J genes are TRBV7-9 and TRBJ1-2, with unresolved D. Deletions cut 5 bases from V and 5 bases from J, with 18 bases between. The CDR3 is 15 residues long. Germline CDR1 SEHNR, CDR2 FQNEAQ (reference sequence). The CDR3 region has the DNA TGTGCCAGCAGCAGTAATCAACGGGAGGCTTATGGCTACACCTTC. Translating gives CASSSNQREAYGYTF.

The rearrangement joins TRBV9 to TRBJ1-6, with TRBD1 matching over 12 bases. Germline assignment: CDR1 SGDLS and CDR2 YYNGEE. CDR3 size: 16 residues. With 0 bases clipped from V and 9 bases from J, the junction kept 4 bases outside the gene matches. CDR3 bases: TGTGCCAGCAGCGTAGGTCGGGACAGGGGGCTTTCACCCCTCCACTTT. This encodes CASSVGRDRGLSPLHF.

This chain connects TRBV10-3 to TRBJ1-1; D remains unclear. Trimming removed 8 bases at V and 8 bases at J, with 12 bases between. This CDR3 is 11 amino acids long. Germline-derived CDR1 and CDR2 are ENHRY and SYGVKD. The CDR3: CAIRREEEAFF. The CDR3 DNA follows: TGTGCCATCCGCCGCGAAGAAGAAGCTTTCTTT.

The sample holds one count of this clone. V and J are TRBV7-9 and TRBJ2-7; unclear D gene. The CDR3 has 16 amino acids. V dropped 1 base and J dropped 4 bases, with 17 bases sitting between them. Germline CDR1 is SEHNR and CDR2 is FQNEAQ (reference sequence). The CDR3 sequence: CASSLDSQVIWYEQYF. For the CDR3, the DNA is TGTGCCAGCAGCTTAGATTCGCAGGTTATCTGGTACGAGCAGTACTTC.

This clone was found once. The genes are TRBV5-6 and TRBJ2-5; D uncertain. There are 15 residues in the CDR3. V was pared by 0 bases and J by 4 bases, with 13 bases between. CDR1 and CDR2 (germline): SGHDT, YYEEEE. The CDR3 protein is CASSLDGLSPETQYF. DNA of the CDR3: TGTGCCAGCAGCTTGGATGGGCTCTCCCCAGAGACCCAGTACTTC.

This clone was counted only a few times. The chain joins TRBV5-4 to TRBJ2-2, with TRBD1 matching over 8 bases. Germline V CDR1 and CDR2: SGHNT, YYREEE (reference sequence). Trimming cost V 3 bases and J 4 bases; bases outside gene matches: 5. CDR3 length equals 15 residues. This chain's CDR3 is CASSSDRGGTGELFF. The DNA for the CDR3 is TGTGCCAGCAGCTCTGACAGGGGCGGCACCGGGGAGCTGTTTTTT.

The V call is TRBV19, the J call TRBJ2-7; TRBD2 is a possible D gene (6 bases). Trimming pared 5 bases from V and 3 bases from J, leaving 8 bases between. The germline gives CDR1 LNHDA, CDR2 SQIVND (reference sequence). The CDR3 sequence is 12 residues long. CDR3 sequence reads: CASSGGDYEQYF. The CDR3 DNA is TGTGCCAGTAGTGGCGGGGACTACGAGCAGTACTTC.

V is TRBV2 and J is TRBJ2-5; TRBD2 is a possible D gene (5 bases). Germline V gene data show CDR1 as SNHLY and CDR2 as FYNNEI. V gave up 11 bases and J gave up 5 bases, with 12 bases separating them. The CDR3 loop spans 11 amino acids. The CDR3: CAAGLGETQYF. CDR3 DNA: TGTGCCGCCGGACTTGGCGAGACCCAGTACTTC.

V gene TRBV10-3 combines with J gene TRBJ1-1; TRBD1 aligns across 7 bases. CDR1 and CDR2 (germline): ENHRY, SYGVKD. Trimming removed 9 bases from V and 2 bases from J; junction bases left unmatched: 6. The CDR3 totals 13 residues. CDR3: CAMAQGVNTEAFF. For the CDR3, the DNA is TGTGCCATGGCTCAGGGGGTCAACACTGAAGCTTTCTTT.

The chain carries TRBV30 and TRBJ1-1, with D maybe TRBD1 (6 bases). Germline V gene data show CDR1 as GTSNPN and CDR2 as SVGIG (reference sequence). V was clipped by 2 bases and J by 10 bases, with 11 bases between them. The CDR3 has 11 residues. The CDR3: CAWSTGSGAFF. CDR3 DNA sequence: TGTGCCTGGAGTACAGGGAGCGGAGCTTTCTTT.

The rearrangement links TRBV21-1 to TRBJ2-2; the table names TRBD1, a call not compared with the DNA. TRBV21-1 is tagged as a pseudogene. There are 17 residues in the CDR3. CDR3 residues: CASSQGVDGGLTGELFF. The CDR3 coding sequence is TGTGCCAGCAGCCAGGGGGTCGACGGGGGACTTACCGGGGAGCTGTTTTTT.

The rearrangement links TRBV4-1 to TRBJ1-1; D is ambiguous. The CDR3 length is 13 residues. From germline, CDR1 is MGHRA and CDR2 YSYEKL. V lost 4 bases, J lost 10 bases, and 16 bases lay in between. The CDR3 region is CASSRMGVDPAFF. CDR3 DNA sequence: TGCGCCAGCAGCCGGATGGGCGTAGACCCAGCTTTCTTT.

V and J are TRBV23-1 and TRBJ2-1, with D tentatively TRBD2 (6 bases). Being an ORF, TRBV23-1 has a function that is uncertain. The CDR3 runs to 18 residues. V lost 1 base, J lost 0 bases, and 16 bases lay in between. The CDR3 region is CASSQFSRDRLSYNEQFF. CDR3 DNA: TGCGCCAGCAGTCAATTTTCGCGGGACCGGCTCTCCTACAATGAGCAGTTCTTC.

This sequence joins TRBV7-6 and TRBJ2-3; 7 bases map to TRBD2. Germline CDR1 SGHVS, CDR2 FNYEAQ. V was pared by 4 bases and J by 4 bases, with 8 bases of the junction left unmatched. This CDR3 region has 15 residues. CDR3 loop: CASSWEGSFADTQYF. The CDR3, as DNA: TGTGCCAGCAGCTGGGAGGGATCTTTTGCAGATACGCAGTATTTT.

The genes are TRBV6-1 and TRBJ2-5, with 8 bases fitting TRBD1. V lost 2 bases to trimming and J lost 5 bases; unmatched junction nucleotides: 10. This CDR3 region has 16 residues. Germline V gives CDR1 MNHNS, CDR2 SASEGT. The CDR3 DNA reads as TGTGCCAGCAGTGAAATGATAGGACAGGGTCGGGAGACCCAGTACTTC. This codes for CASSEMIGQGRETQYF.

The rearrangement links TRBV12-5 to TRBJ2-5, with 9 bases aligning to TRBD2. Germline CDR1 LGHNT, CDR2 FRNRAP. CDR3 size: 17 residues. The V gene end was trimmed by 4 bases and the J gene end by 5 bases; junction bases not matched to a gene: 14. CDR3 amino acids: CASGSPAAGGPSETQYF. The CDR3 bases are TGTGCTAGTGGTTCTCCCGCTGCGGGGGGGCCTTCCGAGACCCAGTACTTC. The complete variable domain, with remaining parts taken from reference TRBV12-5 and TRBJ2-5, reads DARVTQTPRHKVTEMGQEVTMRCQPILGHNTVFWYRQTMMQGLELLAYFRNRAPLDDSGMPKDRFSAEMPDATLATLKIQPSEPRDSAVYFCASGSPAAGGPSETQYFGPGTRLLVL.